This T cell receptor beta chain was obtained from a study of technical replicates of blood from a few donors. This CDR3 has 13 residues. Germline CDR1 reads SGHDN; CDR2 reads FVKESK. The J segment lost 4 bases and the V segment lost 1 base, leaving 0 bases of the junction unmatched. Assay: immunoSEQ multiplex PCR; the TCRdb copy retains only in-frame clones and omits some. The sample shows about 50,000 clones, over 90% of them seen only once. V and J are TRBV14 and TRBJ1-2; TRBD1 aligns across 7 bases. The source material was PBMCs. This receptor was obtained from a human donor in good health. Some clones in this sample may be carry-over from other donors' samples. The CDR3 DNA reads as TGTGCCAGCAGCCAAGGGGACAGCTATGGCTACACCTTC. As protein: CASSQGDSYGYTF.